The source of this TCR beta chain is a study of blood T cell repertoires in COVID-19. At the level of the study: Acute and convalescent COVID-19 samples came from the United States, Italy and Spain. PBMCs, B-cell-depleted T cells, or T cells were the source of the cDNA or gDNA that made up the material.

During active infection, Seattle patients enrolled and were then monitored through disease. This CDR3 contains 15 residues. V was pared by 0 bases and J by 5 bases, with 11 bases between. The V gene's germline CDR1 is MNHEY and CDR2 SVGAGI. Methods used by the authors: Researchers report that nucleated cell counts were estimated from reference gene primer amplification. The protocol was immunoSEQ multiplex PCR, while the TCRdb copy is restricted to in-frame clones and leaves out a portion. The DNA gave D and trimming, while V, J and clone size come from that table. The table lists about 96,000 clones, 70% to 90% of them singletons.

The sample comprised peripheral blood. The genes are TRBV6-5 and TRBJ1-5, with TRBD1 as a possible D gene (5 bases). This TCR was recovered from a human donor with COVID-19, enrolled during active disease. The donor label of this sample is uncertain. The CDR3 spells CASSYSYRRDQPQHF. The CDR3 nucleotides read TGTGCCAGCAGTTACTCATACAGGCGAGATCAGCCCCAGCATTTT.